This is a list of T cell receptor beta chains from one sample in a study of control samples from healthy donors and cancer patients. Some clones are missing from TCRdb's copy, which holds only in-frame ones; the method was immunoSEQ multiplex PCR. The table lists some 120,000 clones, 85% to 90% of them singletons. Sequenced: PBMCs. These receptors were obtained from a woman aged 45 to 65 with colorectal cancer. Each CDR3 is given with its conserved first and last residue. D genes are given only for firm matches. A clone size is listed for some rows: how often the clone was seen (once, few, many), or a class if it is expanded.

j_gene,d_gene,len,abundance,v_gene,CDR3nt,CDR3aa
TRBJ2-5,NA,15,NA,TRBV7-2,TGTGCCAGCAGCTCCGCGGGACCCGGATGGGGGACCCAGTACTTC,CASSSAGPGWGTQYF
TRBJ1-1,NA,16,NA,TRBV9,TGTGCCAGCAGCGTAGTGTCAGGGCAAACGAACACTGAAGCTTTCTTT,CASSVVSGQTNTEAFF
TRBJ2-5,NA,15,NA,TRBV7-6,TGTGCCAGCAGCGTAGGACAGCAACTTGGGGAGACCCAGTACTTC,CASSVGQQLGETQYF
TRBJ1-1,TRBD1,16,NA,TRBV19,TGTGCCAGTATTAAAGGGACAGGCGATAAGGGCACTGAAGCTTTCTTT,CASIKGTGDKGTEAFF
TRBJ2-1,TRBD1,15,NA,TRBV6-1,TGTGCCAGCAGTGAAGAGGACAGGGGATGGAATGAGCAGTTCTTC,CASSEEDRGWNEQFF
TRBJ1-2,NA,12,once,TRBV21-1,TGTGCCAGCAGCAAAATCGTGGTTGGCTACACCTTC,CASSKIVVGYTF
TRBJ1-4,TRBD1,15,NA,TRBV19,TGTGCCAGTAGTATAGATGGGACAGGCGTTGAAAAACTGTTTTTT,CASSIDGTGVEKLFF
TRBJ2-2,NA,14,NA,TRBV2,TGTGCCAGCAAAGGGACATTTATTACCGGGGAGCTGTTTTTT,CASKGTFITGELFF
TRBJ1-2,NA,13,NA,TRBV5-1,TGCGCCAGCAACCTAGGTAGCGGTGGCGGCTACACCTTC,CASNLGSGGGYTF
TRBJ1-5,NA,17,NA,TRBV10-2,TGCGCCAGCAGCCACGTCCGACAGTGGTATAGCAATCAGCCCCAGCATTTT,CASSHVRQWYSNQPQHF
TRBJ2-7,TRBD2,14,NA,TRBV20-1,TGCAGTGCTAGTGTGGACCGGGAGGTCTACGAGCAGTACTTC,CSASVDREVYEQYF
TRBJ1-1,TRBD1,16,NA,TRBV18,TGTGCCAGCTCACCATCGACAGGGCGGGGTAACACTGAAGCTTTCTTT,CASSPSTGRGNTEAFF
TRBJ2-1,NA,13,NA,TRBV6-5,TGTGCCAGCAGTTACCCTGATCAAAGGGCGCAGTTCTTC,CASSYPDQRAQFF
TRBJ2-7,NA,17,NA,TRBV21-1,TGTGCCAGCAGCAAAGAGGGGCACAGGGGAACCTCCTACGAGCAGTATTTC,CASSKEGHRGTSYEQYF
TRBJ2-7,TRBD1,16,NA,TRBV19,TGTGCCAGTAGTTGCTCCCGGGACAGGGGATGCTACGAGCAGTACTTC,CASSCSRDRGCYEQYF
TRBJ1-2,NA,12,NA,TRBV24-1,TGTGCCACCAGTGATGGAATTAGTGGCTACACCTTC,CATSDGISGYTF
TRBJ1-1,NA,13,NA,TRBV12-3/TRBV12-4,TGTGCCAGCAGTTTAGATCAGGGTGCAGAAGCTTTCTTT,CASSLDQGAEAFF
TRBJ1-1,TRBD1,15,NA,TRBV10-3,TGTGCCATCAGTGGGACCTCGGACAGGGTCACTGAAGCTTTCTTT,CAISGTSDRVTEAFF
TRBJ2-7,NA,14,NA,TRBV5-1,TGCGCCAGCAGCCCCCGGCCGGGAGCCTACGAGCAGTACTTC,CASSPRPGAYEQYF
TRBJ1-1,NA,13,once,TRBV6-5,TGTGCCAGCAGCCGGACCCCGGACGCTGAAGCTTTCTTT,CASSRTPDAEAFF
TRBJ2-7,NA,17,NA,TRBV23-1,TGCGCCAGCAGCAATCCGCAACCTCCACATTCGGCGAAAGAGCAGTACTTC,CASSNPQPPHSAKEQYF
TRBJ2-7,NA,14,NA,TRBV15,TGTGCCACCAGCAGAGCGGCTAGAACCGCCGAGCAGTACTTC,CATSRAARTAEQYF
TRBJ2-1,TRBD2,19,NA,TRBV10-2,TGCGCCAGTTCAGAGTCGGGACTAGCGGAACTTTGGAATTACAATGAGCAGTTCTTC,CASSESGLAELWNYNEQFF
TRBJ2-7,NA,12,NA,TRBV25-1,TGTGCCAGCAGTGAAATGGGGATAGAGCAGTACTTC,CASSEMGIEQYF
TRBJ1-4,NA,16,few,TRBV7-8,TGTGCCAGCAGCTTAACGGAGGCCGGGCCCCGGGGGAAACTGTTTTTT,CASSLTEAGPRGKLFF
TRBJ2-7,NA,15,NA,TRBV5-1,TGCGCCAGCAGCTTCGGCTTTCTGGGGTCCTACGAGCAGTACTTC,CASSFGFLGSYEQYF
TRBJ2-1,NA,18,NA,TRBV19,TGTGCCAGTAGTACTGCCAGCGGGCGGACTCTTTCCTACAATGAGCAGTTCTTC,CASSTASGRTLSYNEQFF
TRBJ1-1,NA,13,NA,TRBV3-1/TRBV3-2,TGTGCCAGCAGCCAAGGAGGAAACCGTGAAGCTTTCTTT,CASSQGGNREAFF
TRBJ1-4,NA,14,NA,TRBV10-2,TGCGCCAGCAGTGAAAAAGCTCTAAATGAAAAACTGTTTTTT,CASSEKALNEKLFF
TRBJ1-5,TRBD1,18,NA,TRBV24-1,TGTGCCACCAGTGATTCGTTGTCAGGGGGGGTGGGCAATCAGCCCCAGCATTTT,CATSDSLSGGVGNQPQHF
TRBJ2-2,TRBD1,15,NA,TRBV5-8,TGTGCCAGCAGCAGGGACAGGGGGCAGCTCGGGGAGCTGTTTTTT,CASSRDRGQLGELFF
TRBJ1-5,NA,15,NA,TRBV30,TGTGCCTGGAATTTCGGGGGATATAGCAATCAGCCCCAGCATTTT,CAWNFGGYSNQPQHF
TRBJ1-6,NA,19,NA,TRBV23-1,TGCGCCAGCAGTCTGATTAAACCGGCTGACAGCTCCTATAATTCACCCCTCCACTTT,CASSLIKPADSSYNSPLHF
TRBJ2-2,NA,13,NA,TRBV29-1,TGCAGCGTGGGGTCAGGGACCACCGGGGAGCTGTTTTTT,CSVGSGTTGELFF
TRBJ2-1,NA,14,NA,TRBV11-2,TGTGCCAGCAGCTTAGGGGACGCCTACAATGAGCAGTTCTTC,CASSLGDAYNEQFF
TRBJ2-5,NA,15,NA,TRBV7-8,TGTGCCAGCAGCAGAAGGACAGCACTCCAAGAGACCCAGTACTTC,CASSRRTALQETQYF
TRBJ1-1,NA,14,NA,TRBV5-1,TGCGCCAGCAGCTTGGCCCCGGAGAACACTGAAGCTTTCTTT,CASSLAPENTEAFF
TRBJ1-2,NA,11,NA,TRBV12-3/TRBV12-4,TGTGCCAGCAGTTGGGGTTATGGCTACACCTTC,CASSWGYGYTF
TRBJ1-3,NA,15,NA,TRBV20-1,TGCAGTGCTAGTGGTCCGGCAGACTCTGGAAACACCATATATTTT,CSASGPADSGNTIYF
TRBJ2-7,NA,15,NA,TRBV4-1,TGCGCCAGCAGCCAAGTTCAGTTAGCCCTGGGCGAGCAGTACTTC,CASSQVQLALGEQYF
TRBJ1-4,NA,14,once,TRBV6-5,TGTGCCAGCAGTTACCAAGGGGAGGGCGAAAAACTGTTTTTT,CASSYQGEGEKLFF
TRBJ2-1,TRBD2,14,NA,TRBV6-5,TGTGCCACCAGGACTAGCGGGACCATCAATGAGCAGTTCTTC,CATRTSGTINEQFF
TRBJ2-5,NA,12,few,TRBV18,TGTGCCAGCTCATATAGGGGTGAGACCCAGTACTTC,CASSYRGETQYF
TRBJ2-1,NA,17,NA,TRBV6-6,TGTGCCAGCAGTCCTCTAGGTTATATGCCGGTGTACAATGAGCAGTTCTTC,CASSPLGYMPVYNEQFF
TRBJ1-4,NA,16,NA,TRBV5-6,TGTGCCAGCAGCTTGCTCTCGGGGATAGCTAATGAAAAACTGTTTTTT,CASSLLSGIANEKLFF
TRBJ1-1,NA,16,NA,TRBV27,TGTGCCAGCTGTACCTTACCTCGGGGGAGGGACACTGAAGCTTTCTTT,CASCTLPRGRDTEAFF
TRBJ1-1,NA,14,NA,TRBV5-1,TGCGCCAGCAGCCCACTCGGGGTCGAGACTGAAGCTTTCTTT,CASSPLGVETEAFF
TRBJ2-7,TRBD1,18,NA,TRBV7-9,TGTGCCAGCAGCTTATTAGCCGTGGAGGGACAGGGCATCTACGAGCAGTACTTC,CASSLLAVEGQGIYEQYF
TRBJ2-5,TRBD2,16,NA,TRBV2,TGTGCCAGCCGAGCGAGTCTAGCGGTCCTCCAAGAGACCCAGTACTTC,CASRASLAVLQETQYF
TRBJ1-2,NA,13,NA,TRBV6-5,TGTGCCAGCAGTCCCGTTTCGGGGCACGGCTACACCTTC,CASSPVSGHGYTF
TRBJ1-1,NA,15,NA,TRBV5-5,TGTGCCAGCAGCCCCTCGAGGGGCTTCGACACTGAAGCTTTCTTT,CASSPSRGFDTEAFF
TRBJ2-4,NA,12,NA,TRBV29-1,TGCAGCGTTGATTCAGGGGATGCCATTCAGTACTTC,CSVDSGDAIQYF
TRBJ1-5,NA,18,NA,TRBV15,TGTGCCACCAGCAGAGATCCGGGACACAGGATGAGGAATCAGCCCCAGCATTTT,CATSRDPGHRMRNQPQHF
TRBJ2-1,NA,11,NA,TRBV5-1,TGCGCCAGCAGCTTGGCTGAGGAGCAGTTCTTC,CASSLAEEQFF
TRBJ1-6,NA,15,NA,TRBV6-5,TGTGCCAGCAGCCTGGAGGGACAATATAATTCACCCCTCCACTTT,CASSLEGQYNSPLHF
TRBJ2-2,NA,15,once,TRBV7-9,TGTGCCAGCAGCTTAGGCCTAGGGGGGCCCGGGGAGCTGTTTTTT,CASSLGLGGPGELFF
TRBJ1-6,NA,14,NA,TRBV5-4,TGTGCCAGCAGCTTGGACAGGGAGGACTCACCCCTCCACTTT,CASSLDREDSPLHF
TRBJ2-6,NA,21,NA,TRBV3-1/TRBV3-2,TGTGCCAGCAGCCAAGGACTTCACTCCGCAGGGACCGTCTCTGGGGCCAACGTCCTGACTTTC,CASSQGLHSAGTVSGANVLTF
TRBJ2-7,NA,14,NA,TRBV5-1,TGCGCCAGCAGCGGGCTAGCCGAGACCTACGAGCAGTACTTC,CASSGLAETYEQYF